These 17 T cell receptor beta chains share one sample of origin, sequenced in a study of cytomegalovirus exposure and HLA in healthy donors. PCR employed 60 Vbeta and 13 Jbeta primers. Assay used: immunoSEQ multiplex PCR; TCRdb lists only in-frame clones, some missing. This repertoire shows around 150,000 clones, approximately 80% found once; its top ten account for around 2.4%. The specimen sequenced was PBMCs. The receptors come from a man aged 50 to 60 in good health and CMV-seronegative.

V usage is TRBV14 and J usage is TRBJ1-1; TRBD1 aligns across 8 bases. The trim removed 4 bases at V and 5 bases at J, leaving 6 bases unmatched. This CDR3 region has 14 residues. Germline V gene data show CDR1 as SGHDN and CDR2 as FVKESK. The CDR3: CASSPSTGETEAFF. The CDR3 nucleotides read TGTGCCAGCAGCCCTTCGACAGGGGAAACTGAAGCTTTCTTT.

The chain is built from TRBV11-1 and TRBJ2-3; D not resolved. CDR3 size: 16 residues. Trimming pared 5 bases from V and 3 bases from J, leaving 18 bases between. Germline values: CDR1 SGHAT, CDR2 FQDESV (reference sequence). CDR3 nucleotides: TGTGCCAGCAGCCCGACACAACGAGAATCAACAGATACGCAGTATTTT. Translation gives CASSPTQRESTDTQYF.

J is TRBJ2-5 and V is TRBV28; TRBD2 aligns across 9 bases. The germline gives CDR1 MDHEN, CDR2 SYDVKM. J was trimmed by 4 bases and V by 7 bases; bases with no gene match: 10. This CDR3 is built from 15 residues. The CDR3 loop reads CASTSGGLARETQYF. DNA for the CDR3: TGTGCCAGCACCTCGGGAGGACTAGCGAGAGAGACCCAGTACTTC.

This clone was detected only a few times. The genes are TRBV27 and TRBJ2-7, with D tentatively TRBD1 (6 bases). Germline V lookup: CDR1 MNHEY, CDR2 SMNVEV (reference sequence). Trimming took off 6 bases at V and 3 bases at J, with 18 bases between the two ends. The CDR3 runs 15 residues. The CDR3 DNA is TGTGCCAGCAGCCGAGGCTCCGGGACACTCTACGAGCAGTACTTC. Protein product: CASSRGSGTLYEQYF.

This chain's CDR3 is CASSRTGGDSPLHF. The DNA of the CDR3 is TGTGCCAGTAGCCGGACGGGAGGGGATTCACCCCTCCACTTT. V usage is TRBV19 and J usage is TRBJ1-6; the D gene is possibly TRBD1 (5 bases). The germline V and J ends were trimmed by 6 bases and 8 bases, with 14 bases remaining between them. The CDR3 is 14 amino acids. Per germline, CDR1 LNHDA and CDR2 SQIVND (reference sequence).

The chain joins TRBV19 to TRBJ2-1; 8 bases map to TRBD2. The CDR3 spans 15 residues. From germline, CDR1 is LNHDA and CDR2 SQIVND (reference sequence). The V and J ends lost 1 base and 5 bases, in that order; junction bases with no gene match: 4. The CDR3 spells CASSIGSSGNNEQFF. CDR3 DNA sequence: TGTGCCAGTAGTATAGGGAGTAGCGGGAACAATGAGCAGTTCTTC.

J is TRBJ2-5 and V is TRBV5-1; 7 nucleotides agree with TRBD1. CDR3 length equals 14 residues. The germline gives CDR1 SGHRS, CDR2 YFSETQ. The ends lost 0 bases at V and 5 bases at J; junction bases unmatched: 4. In DNA, the CDR3 is TGCGCCAGCAGCTTGGGACTGACAGGGGAGACCCAGTACTTC. Its protein is CASSLGLTGETQYF.

The chain is built from TRBV23-1 and TRBJ2-2, with TRBD1 matching over 10 bases. TRBV23-1 counts as an open reading frame of uncertain function. This CDR3 is built from 23 residues. The V segment lost 0 bases and the J segment 3 bases; nucleotides outside the gene matches: 22. The CDR3 coding sequence is TGCGCCAGCAGTCAATCGGGACAGGGGACAATTCCTATGGGTTGGACTTACACCGGGGAGCTGTTTTTT. As protein: CASSQSGQGTIPMGWTYTGELFF.

CDR3: CASSPSAATTGEKLFF. For the CDR3, the DNA is TGTGCCAGCAGCCCATCGGCAGCCACTACTGGGGAAAAACTGTTTTTT. The genes are TRBV4-2 and TRBJ1-4; D is undetermined. Trimming stripped 4 bases from V and 8 bases from J, with 20 bases between. Germline values: CDR1 LGHNA, CDR2 YNFKEQ. CDR3 length equals 16 residues.

The chain carries TRBV15 and TRBJ1-5; 11 bases are shared with TRBD1. V was clipped by 1 base and J by 6 bases; unmatched bases: 8. Germline V gene sequence: CDR1 LNHNV, CDR2 YYDKDF (reference sequence). The CDR3 consists of 17 residues. The CDR3 coding sequence is TGTGCCACCAGCAGAGGGGGGACAGGGGGTTATGGTCAGCCCCAGCATTTT. Protein sequence: CATSRGGTGGYGQPQHF.

The sample holds one count of this clone. The gene calls are TRBV7-9 and TRBJ1-1; 7 bases match TRBD1. The germline V gene has CDR1 SEHNR and CDR2 FQNEAQ (reference sequence). The V segment lost 0 bases and the J segment 10 bases; nucleotides outside the gene matches: 5. CDR3 size: 13 residues. The CDR3 loop reads CASSLAGQDVAFF. The CDR3 region has the DNA TGTGCCAGCAGCTTAGCCGGACAGGATGTAGCTTTCTTT. The full variable domain, in which reference TRBV7-9 and TRBJ1-1 provide the parts outside the CDR3, is DTGVSQNPRHKITKRGQNVTFRCDPISEHNRLYWYRQTLGQGPEFLTYFQNEAQLEKSRLLSDRFSAERPKGSFSTLEIQRTEQGDSAMYLCASSLAGQDVAFFGQGTRLTVV.

CDR3 in DNA: TGTGCCAGCAGCGTAGGCGGGAGAGACTCAGATACGCAGTATTTT. Translating it yields CASSVGGRDSDTQYF. The chain joins TRBV9 to TRBJ2-3, with 7 nucleotides matching TRBD2. Per germline, CDR1 SGDLS and CDR2 YYNGEE. V dropped 0 bases and J dropped 4; count of bases not matched to a gene: 5. The CDR3 runs 15 residues.

The chain employs TRBV7-9 and TRBJ2-2; D not resolved. V was trimmed by 4 bases and J by 1 base, leaving 7 bases between them. Germline V CDR1 and CDR2: SEHNR, FQNEAQ (reference sequence). This CDR3 is built from 14 residues. CDR3 in DNA: TGTGCCAGCAGCTATAAGCGGAACACCGGGGAGCTGTTTTTT. Protein: CASSYKRNTGELFF.

This chain links TRBV4-1 with TRBJ1-2, with D possibly being TRBD1 (6 bases). Germline CDR1 MGHRA, CDR2 YSYEKL. V lost 1 base to trimming and J lost 4 bases, with 7 bases between them. The CDR3 is 13 residues long. The CDR3 bases are TGCGCCAGCAGCCAAGGAGGGGGCTATGGCTACACCTTC. Its protein product is CASSQGGGYGYTF.

The chain has TRBV5-4 and TRBJ1-1; D is ambiguous. The CDR3 contains 16 residues. Deletions cut 0 bases from V and 4 bases from J, with 16 bases between. The germline V gene has CDR1 SGHNT and CDR2 YYREEE (reference sequence). The CDR3 loop reads CASSLGLAAGGTEAFF. CDR3 sequence (DNA): TGTGCCAGCAGCTTGGGACTCGCTGCGGGCGGCACTGAAGCTTTCTTT.

V usage is TRBV25-1 and J usage is TRBJ1-4; D might be TRBD1 (6 bases). V was pared by 6 bases and J by 2 bases, with 10 bases between. CDR3 length equals 14 residues. Germline values: CDR1 MGHDK, CDR2 SYGVNS. DNA for the CDR3: TGTGCCAGCAGACAGGGTCCCACTAATGAAAAACTGTTTTTT. It is translated as CASRQGPTNEKLFF.

This clone was recorded a few times. The chain has TRBV5-4 and TRBJ1-4, with 8 positions matching TRBD1. V lost 0 bases and J lost 4; bases outside the gene matches: 5. Germline V gene sequence: CDR1 SGHNT, CDR2 YYREEE (reference sequence). This CDR3 has 16 amino acids. CDR3 protein: CASSLGGTGLNEKLFF. The CDR3, as DNA: TGTGCCAGCAGCTTGGGGGGGACAGGCCTTAATGAAAAACTGTTTTTT. Combining the CDR3 with reference TRBV5-4 and TRBJ1-4 gives the whole variable domain ETGVTQSPTHLIKTRGQQVTLRCSSQSGHNTVSWYQQALGQGPQFIFQYYREEENGRGNFPPRFSGLQFPNYSSELNVNALELDDSALYLCASSLGGTGLNEKLFFGSGTQLSVL.